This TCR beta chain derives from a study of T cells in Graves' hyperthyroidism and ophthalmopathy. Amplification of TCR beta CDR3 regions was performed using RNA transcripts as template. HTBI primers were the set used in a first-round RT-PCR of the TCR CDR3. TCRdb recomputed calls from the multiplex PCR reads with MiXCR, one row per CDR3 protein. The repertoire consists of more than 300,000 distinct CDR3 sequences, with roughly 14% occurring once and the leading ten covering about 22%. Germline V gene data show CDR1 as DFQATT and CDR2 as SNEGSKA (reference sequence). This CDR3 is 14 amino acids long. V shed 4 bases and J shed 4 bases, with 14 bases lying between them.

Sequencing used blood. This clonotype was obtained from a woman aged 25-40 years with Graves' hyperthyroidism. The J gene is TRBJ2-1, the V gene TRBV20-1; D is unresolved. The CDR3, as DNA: TGCAGTGCTAATTCGGGCGGAAGATACAATGAGCAGTTCTTC. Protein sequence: CSANSGGRYNEQFF.